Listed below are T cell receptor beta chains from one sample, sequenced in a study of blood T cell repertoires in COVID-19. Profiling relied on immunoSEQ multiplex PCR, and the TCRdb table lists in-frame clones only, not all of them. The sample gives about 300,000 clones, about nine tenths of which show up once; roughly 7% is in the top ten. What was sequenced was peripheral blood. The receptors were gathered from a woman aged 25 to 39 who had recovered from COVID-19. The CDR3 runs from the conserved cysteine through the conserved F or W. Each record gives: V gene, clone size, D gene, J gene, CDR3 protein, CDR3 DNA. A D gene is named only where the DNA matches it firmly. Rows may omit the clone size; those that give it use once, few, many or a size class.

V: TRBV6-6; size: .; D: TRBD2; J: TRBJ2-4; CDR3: CAASAGPLAKNIQYF; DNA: TGTGCCGCTTCAGCGGGGCCGTTGGCCAAAAACATTCAGTACTTC
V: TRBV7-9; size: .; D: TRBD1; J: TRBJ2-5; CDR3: CASSLDREVAKTQYF; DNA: TGTGCCAGCAGCCTGGACAGGGAGGTGGCGAAGACCCAGTACTTC
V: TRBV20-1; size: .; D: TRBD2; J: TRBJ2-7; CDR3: CSASRGLAFYEQYF; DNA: TGCAGTGCTAGTAGAGGACTAGCTTTTTACGAGCAGTACTTC
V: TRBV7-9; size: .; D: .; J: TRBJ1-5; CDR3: CASSLSYQPQHF; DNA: TGTGCCAGCAGTTTATCATATCAGCCCCAGCATTTT
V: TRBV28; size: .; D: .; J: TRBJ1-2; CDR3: CASRPTANYGYTF; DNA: TGTGCCAGCAGGCCTACAGCCAACTATGGCTACACCTTC
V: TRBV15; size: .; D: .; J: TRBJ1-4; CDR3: CATSREGRGGKLFF; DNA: TGTGCCACCAGCAGAGAGGGTCGGGGGGGGAAACTGTTTTTT
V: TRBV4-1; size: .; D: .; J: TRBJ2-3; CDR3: CASSQGRVGGDTQYF; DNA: TGCGCCAGCAGCCAAGGGAGGGTGGGGGGAGATACGCAGTATTTT
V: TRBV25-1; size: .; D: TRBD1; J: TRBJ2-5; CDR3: CASSGGQGPQETQYF; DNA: TGTGCCAGCAGTGGGGGACAGGGCCCACAAGAGACCCAGTACTTC
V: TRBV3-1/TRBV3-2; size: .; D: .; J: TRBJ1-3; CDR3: CASSQATFQANWGNTIYF; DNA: TGTGCCAGCAGCCAAGCTACTTTTCAGGCTAATTGGGGAAACACCATATATTTT
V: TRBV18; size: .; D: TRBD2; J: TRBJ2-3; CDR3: CASSATLALGADTQYF; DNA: TGTGCCAGCTCAGCCACACTAGCGTTGGGAGCAGATACGCAGTATTTT
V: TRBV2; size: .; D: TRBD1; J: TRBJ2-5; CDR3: CASSEMGTGRQETQYF; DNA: TGTGCCAGCAGTGAAATGGGGACAGGGCGGCAAGAGACCCAGTACTTC
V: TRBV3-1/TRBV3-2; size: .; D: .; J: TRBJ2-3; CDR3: CASSQGYSADTQYF; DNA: TGTGCCAGCAGCCAAGGGTACTCCGCAGATACGCAGTATTTT
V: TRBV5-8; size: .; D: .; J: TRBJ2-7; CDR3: CASSLTGRGEQYF; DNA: TGTGCCAGCAGCTTGACAGGGAGAGGCGAGCAGTACTTC
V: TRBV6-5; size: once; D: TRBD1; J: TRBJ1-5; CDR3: CASSYSQTGGQPQHF; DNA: TGTGCCAGCAGTTACTCCCAAACAGGGGGACAGCCCCAGCATTTT
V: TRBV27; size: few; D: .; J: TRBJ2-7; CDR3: CASSKSGPGEQYF; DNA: TGTGCCAGCAGTAAATCAGGTCCAGGGGAGCAGTACTTC
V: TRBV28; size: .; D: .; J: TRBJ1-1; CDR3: CASSLLRTEAFF; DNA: TGTGCCAGCAGCCTCCTTCGCACTGAAGCTTTCTTT
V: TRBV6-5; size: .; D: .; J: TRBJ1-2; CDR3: CASIPIRDYGYTF; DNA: TGTGCCAGCATCCCCATCCGAGACTATGGCTACACCTTC
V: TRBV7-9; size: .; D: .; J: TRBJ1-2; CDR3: CASSQSSNYGYTF; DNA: TGTGCCAGCAGTCAGTCGTCTAACTATGGCTACACCTTC
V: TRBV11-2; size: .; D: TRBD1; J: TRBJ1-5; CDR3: CASSFSGTGNQPQHF; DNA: TGTGCCAGCAGCTTCTCCGGGACAGGGAATCAGCCCCAGCATTTT
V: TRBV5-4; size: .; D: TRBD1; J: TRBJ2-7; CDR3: CASSAGQGANYEQYF; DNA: TGTGCCAGCAGCGCCGGACAGGGGGCGAACTACGAGCAGTACTTC
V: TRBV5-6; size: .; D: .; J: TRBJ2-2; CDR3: CASSTATGELFF; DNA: TGTGCCAGCAGCACTGCCACCGGGGAGCTGTTTTTT
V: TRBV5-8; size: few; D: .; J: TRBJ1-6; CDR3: CASSFEGLPLHF; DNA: TGTGCCAGCAGCTTTGAGGGTTTGCCCCTCCACTTT
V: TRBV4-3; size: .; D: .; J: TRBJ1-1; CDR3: CASSHRGLYTEAFF; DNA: TGCGCCAGCAGCCACAGGGGTTTGTACACTGAAGCTTTCTTT
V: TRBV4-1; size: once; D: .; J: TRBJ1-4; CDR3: CASSQGRREKLFF; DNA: TGCGCCAGCAGCCAAGGCAGGCGTGAAAAACTGTTTTTT
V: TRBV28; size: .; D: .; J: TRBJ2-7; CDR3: CASAVAVYEQYF; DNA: TGTGCCAGCGCCGTAGCAGTGTACGAGCAGTACTTC
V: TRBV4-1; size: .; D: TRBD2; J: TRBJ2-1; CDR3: CASSQVKAGGLLDNEQFF; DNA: TGCGCCAGCAGCCAAGTAAAAGCGGGGGGCCTCCTGGATAATGAGCAGTTCTTC
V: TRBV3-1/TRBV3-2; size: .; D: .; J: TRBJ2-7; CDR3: CASSPLVAGAYEQYF; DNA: TGTGCCAGCAGCCCGTTGGTTGCCGGGGCCTACGAGCAGTACTTC
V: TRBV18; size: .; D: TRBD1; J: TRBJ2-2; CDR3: CASSETGADTGELFF; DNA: TGTGCCAGCTCGGAGACAGGGGCGGACACCGGGGAGCTGTTTTTT
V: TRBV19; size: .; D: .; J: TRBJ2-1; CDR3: CASSRRGGDSYNEQFF; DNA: TGTGCCAGTAGCCGGAGAGGGGGAGACTCCTACAATGAGCAGTTCTTC
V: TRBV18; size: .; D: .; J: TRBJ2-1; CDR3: CASSPHSGLDNEQFF; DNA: TGTGCCAGCTCACCACACTCAGGATTGGACAATGAGCAGTTCTTC
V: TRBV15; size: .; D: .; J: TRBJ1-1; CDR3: CATSRSPGGRDEAFF; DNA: TGTGCCACCAGCAGATCGCCTGGGGGGAGGGATGAAGCTTTCTTT
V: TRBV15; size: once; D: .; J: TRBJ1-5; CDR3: CATSPTGYSQPQHF; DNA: TGTGCCACCAGCCCAACGGGATACAGTCAGCCCCAGCATTTT
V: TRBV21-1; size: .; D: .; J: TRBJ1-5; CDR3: CASSKATGSSNQPQHF; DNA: TGTGCCAGCAGCAAAGCGACCGGGTCTAGCAATCAGCCCCAGCATTTT
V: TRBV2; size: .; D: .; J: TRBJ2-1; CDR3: CASTLQGHGNEQFF; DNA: TGTGCCAGCACCCTACAGGGCCATGGCAATGAGCAGTTCTTC
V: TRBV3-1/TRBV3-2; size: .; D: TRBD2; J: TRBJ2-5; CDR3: CASSLTSGAGTQYF; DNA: TGTGCCAGCAGCTTGACTAGCGGGGCAGGGACCCAGTACTTC
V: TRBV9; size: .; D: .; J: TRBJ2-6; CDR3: CASSVGGGSGANVLTF; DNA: TGTGCCAGCAGCGTAGGGGGAGGATCTGGGGCCAACGTCCTGACTTTC
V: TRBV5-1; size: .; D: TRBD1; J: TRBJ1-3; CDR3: CASSLPGQGLRDTIYF; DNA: TGCGCCAGCAGCCTACCGGGACAGGGTCTGAGAGACACCATATATTTT
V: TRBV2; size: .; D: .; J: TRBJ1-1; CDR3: CASTLRASVGEAFF; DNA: TGTGCCAGCACCCTGAGGGCCTCCGTTGGTGAAGCTTTCTTT
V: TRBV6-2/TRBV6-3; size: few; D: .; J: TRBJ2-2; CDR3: CASSRRGGISTGELFF; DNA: TGTGCCAGCAGCCGCCGAGGCGGCATAAGCACCGGGGAGCTGTTTTTT
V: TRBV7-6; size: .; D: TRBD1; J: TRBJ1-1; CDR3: CASSSRQGVNTEAFF; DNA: TGTGCCAGCAGCTCACGACAGGGCGTGAACACTGAAGCTTTCTTT
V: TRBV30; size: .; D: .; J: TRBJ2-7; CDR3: CAWSVDSTYEQYF; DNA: TGTGCCTGGAGTGTCGACAGCACCTACGAGCAGTACTTC
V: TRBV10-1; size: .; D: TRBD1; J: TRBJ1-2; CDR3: CASSEGTDNLSNYGYTF; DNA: TGCGCCAGCAGTGAGGGGACAGACAACCTTTCTAACTATGGCTACACCTTC
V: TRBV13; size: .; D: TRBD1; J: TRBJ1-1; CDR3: CASSLDHRGEDTEAFF; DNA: TGTGCCAGCAGCTTGGATCACAGGGGAGAGGACACTGAAGCTTTCTTT
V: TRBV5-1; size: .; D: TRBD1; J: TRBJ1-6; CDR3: CASSIRDSNSPLHF; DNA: TGCGCCAGCAGCATTCGGGACAGTAATTCACCCCTCCACTTT
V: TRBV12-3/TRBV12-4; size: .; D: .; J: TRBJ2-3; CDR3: CASKFGTDTQYF; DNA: TGTGCCAGCAAATTCGGCACAGATACGCAGTATTTT
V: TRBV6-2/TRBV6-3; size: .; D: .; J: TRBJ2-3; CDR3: CASSPRDNPTGTDAQYF; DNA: TGTGCCAGCAGTCCCCGGGACAACCCGACCGGCACAGATGCGCAGTATTTT
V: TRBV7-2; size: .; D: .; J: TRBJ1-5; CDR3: CASSLGTNQPQHF; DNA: TGTGCCAGCAGCTTAGGGACTAATCAGCCCCAGCATTTT
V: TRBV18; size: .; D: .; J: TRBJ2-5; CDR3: CASSPPSVTASETQYF; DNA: TGTGCCAGCTCACCACCGTCGGTCACCGCTTCAGAGACCCAGTACTTC
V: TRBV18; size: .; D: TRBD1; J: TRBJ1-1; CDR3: CASSRDRVDTEAFF; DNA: TGTGCCAGCTCGCGGGACAGGGTGGACACTGAAGCTTTCTTT
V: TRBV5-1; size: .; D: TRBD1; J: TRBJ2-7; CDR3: CASSSIRQGPYFQGEQYF; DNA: TGCGCCAGCAGTTCGATCCGACAGGGCCCTTACTTTCAAGGGGAGCAGTACTTC